This TCR beta chain was retrieved from a study of blood T cells in healthy people across ages. Study-level results: Researchers judged that diversity estimates from one million T cells fell short of true values. Diversity of TCR beta per million T cells declined in a roughly linear way with age.

Healthy Caucasian individuals from Russia aged about 6 to 100 were enrolled as donors. A note on this clonotype: What it binds is not known.

CDR3 length: 13 residues. From germline, CDR1 is SEHNR and CDR2 FQNEAQ (reference sequence). With a J-beta primer mix and a sample-barcoded 5' primer, a second PCR ran roughly 6 to 11 cycles. A single record per CDR3 protein comes from TCRdb applying MiXCR to the 5' RACE reads. The profile covers more than 1,400,000 distinct CDR3 sequences, with about 40% appearing a single time and roughly 8.2% taken by the ten largest. Sequenced input: blood. The chain has TRBV7-9 and TRBJ2-4; no clear D gene. The last part of the DNA fits TRBJ2-7 better; the J call may be wrong. The clonotype originates from a woman under 30 in good health. The CDR3 DNA is TGTGCCAGCAGCTTAGGCCAGGAGACCGAGCAGTACTTC. As protein: CASSLGQETEQYF.